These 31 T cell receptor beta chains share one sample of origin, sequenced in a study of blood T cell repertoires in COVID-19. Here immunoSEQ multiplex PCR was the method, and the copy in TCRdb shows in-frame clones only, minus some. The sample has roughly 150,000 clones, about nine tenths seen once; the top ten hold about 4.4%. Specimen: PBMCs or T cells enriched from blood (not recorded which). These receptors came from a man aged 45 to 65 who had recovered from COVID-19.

The CDR3 DNA reads as TGTGCCAGCGGGGACCTTAGGACTAGCGGGGGGGCAGATACGCAGTATTTT. It encodes CASGDLRTSGGADTQYF. The rearrangement joins TRBV21-1 to TRBJ2-3; no DNA check was done on the table's D call, TRBD2. TRBV21-1 is shown as a pseudogene. The CDR3 totals 17 residues.

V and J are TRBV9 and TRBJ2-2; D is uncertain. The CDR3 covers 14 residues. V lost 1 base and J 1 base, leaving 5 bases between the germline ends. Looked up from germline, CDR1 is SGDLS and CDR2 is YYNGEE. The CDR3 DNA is TGTGCCAGCAGCGTATTACAGAACACCGGGGAGCTGTTTTTT. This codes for CASSVLQNTGELFF.

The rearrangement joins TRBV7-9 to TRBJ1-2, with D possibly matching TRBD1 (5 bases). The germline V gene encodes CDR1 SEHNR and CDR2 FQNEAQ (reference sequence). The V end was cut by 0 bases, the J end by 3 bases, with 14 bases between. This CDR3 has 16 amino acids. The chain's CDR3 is CASSLAYWTTHYGYTF. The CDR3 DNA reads TGTGCCAGCAGCTTAGCGTATTGGACAACCCACTATGGCTACACCTTC.

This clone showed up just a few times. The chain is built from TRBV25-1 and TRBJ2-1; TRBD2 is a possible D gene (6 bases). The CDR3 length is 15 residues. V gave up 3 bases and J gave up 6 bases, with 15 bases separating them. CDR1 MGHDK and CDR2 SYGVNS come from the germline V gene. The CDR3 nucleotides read TGTGCCAGCAGTGACCAGGGAGGTTACCGCAATGAGCAGTTCTTC. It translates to CASSDQGGYRNEQFF.

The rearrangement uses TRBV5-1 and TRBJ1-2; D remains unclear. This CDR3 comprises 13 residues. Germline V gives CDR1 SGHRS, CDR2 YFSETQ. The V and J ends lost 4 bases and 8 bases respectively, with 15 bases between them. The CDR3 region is CASSPGGPGGYTF. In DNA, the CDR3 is TGCGCCAGCAGCCCCGGAGGACCCGGGGGCTACACCTTC.

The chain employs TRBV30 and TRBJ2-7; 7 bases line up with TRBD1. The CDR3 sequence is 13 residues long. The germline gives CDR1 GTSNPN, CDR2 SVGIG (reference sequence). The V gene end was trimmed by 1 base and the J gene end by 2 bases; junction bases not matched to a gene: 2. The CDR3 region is CAWSEGGAYEQYF. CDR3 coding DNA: TGTGCCTGGAGTGAAGGGGGCGCCTACGAGCAGTACTTC.

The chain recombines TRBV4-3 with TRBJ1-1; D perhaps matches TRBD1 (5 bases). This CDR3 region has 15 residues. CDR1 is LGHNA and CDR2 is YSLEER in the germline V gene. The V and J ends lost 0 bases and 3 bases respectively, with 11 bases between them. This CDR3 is CASSQDPQGYTEAFF. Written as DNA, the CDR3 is TGCGCCAGCAGCCAAGATCCCCAGGGATACACTGAAGCTTTCTTT.

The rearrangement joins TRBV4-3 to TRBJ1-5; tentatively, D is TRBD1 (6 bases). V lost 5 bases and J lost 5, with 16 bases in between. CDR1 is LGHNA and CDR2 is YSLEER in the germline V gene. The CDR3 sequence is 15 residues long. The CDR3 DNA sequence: TGCGCCAGCAGCAAGTGGAGGGGGGGGGATCAGCCCCAGCATTTT. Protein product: CASSKWRGGDQPQHF.

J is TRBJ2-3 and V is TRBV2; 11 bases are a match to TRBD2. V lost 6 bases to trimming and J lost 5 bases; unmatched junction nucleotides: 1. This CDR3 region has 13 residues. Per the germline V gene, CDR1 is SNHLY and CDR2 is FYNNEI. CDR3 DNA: TGTGCCAGCAGAGGACTAGCGGGAGATACGCAGTATTTT. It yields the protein CASRGLAGDTQYF.

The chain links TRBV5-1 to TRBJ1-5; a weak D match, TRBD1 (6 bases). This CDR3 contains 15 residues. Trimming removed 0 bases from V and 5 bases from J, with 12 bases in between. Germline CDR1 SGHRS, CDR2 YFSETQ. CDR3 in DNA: TGCGCCAGCAGCTTGGCCGGGGACACCTATCAGCCCCAGCATTTT. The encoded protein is CASSLAGDTYQPQHF.

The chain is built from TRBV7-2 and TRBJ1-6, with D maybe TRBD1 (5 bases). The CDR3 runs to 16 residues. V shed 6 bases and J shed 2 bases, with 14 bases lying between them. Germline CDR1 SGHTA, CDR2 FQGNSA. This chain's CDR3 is CASRLGRGTYNSPLHF. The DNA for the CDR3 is TGTGCCAGCAGGCTTGGGAGGGGAACCTATAATTCACCCCTCCACTTT.

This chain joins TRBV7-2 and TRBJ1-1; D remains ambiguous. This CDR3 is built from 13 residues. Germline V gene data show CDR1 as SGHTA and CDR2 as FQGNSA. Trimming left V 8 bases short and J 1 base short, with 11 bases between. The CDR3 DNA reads TGTGCCAGCTCCCCCCGGAGGAACACTGAAGCTTTCTTT. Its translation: CASSPRRNTEAFF.

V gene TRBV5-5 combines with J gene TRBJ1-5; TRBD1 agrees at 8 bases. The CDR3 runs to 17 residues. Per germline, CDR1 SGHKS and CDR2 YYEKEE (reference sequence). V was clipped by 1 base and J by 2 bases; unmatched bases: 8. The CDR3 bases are TGTGCCAGCAGCTTGTGGACAGGGCTGGGAGGCAATCAGCCCCAGCATTTT. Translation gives CASSLWTGLGGNQPQHF.

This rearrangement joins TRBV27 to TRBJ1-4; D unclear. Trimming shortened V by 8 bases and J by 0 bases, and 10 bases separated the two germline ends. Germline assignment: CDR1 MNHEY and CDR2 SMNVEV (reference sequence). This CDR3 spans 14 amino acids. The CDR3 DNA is TGTGCCAGCGCCACTCGGGCAACTAATGAAAAACTGTTTTTT. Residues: CASATRATNEKLFF.

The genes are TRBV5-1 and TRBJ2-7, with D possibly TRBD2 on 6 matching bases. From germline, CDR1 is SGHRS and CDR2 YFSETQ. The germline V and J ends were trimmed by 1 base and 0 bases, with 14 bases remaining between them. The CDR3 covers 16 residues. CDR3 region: CASSLFGGKSSYEQYV. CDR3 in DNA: TGCGCCAGCAGCTTGTTTGGGGGGAAAAGCTCCTACGAGCAGTACGTC.

CDR3 sequence (DNA): TGTGCCAGCAGTTACGAAAAAGGGACTCCCCTCCACTTT. Residues: CASSYEKGTPLHF. The gene calls are TRBV6-5 and TRBJ1-6, with D perhaps matching TRBD1 (5 bases). V lost 2 bases and J lost 13, with 12 bases in between. Germline CDR1 reads MNHEY; CDR2 reads SVGAGI. This CDR3 is 13 amino acids long.

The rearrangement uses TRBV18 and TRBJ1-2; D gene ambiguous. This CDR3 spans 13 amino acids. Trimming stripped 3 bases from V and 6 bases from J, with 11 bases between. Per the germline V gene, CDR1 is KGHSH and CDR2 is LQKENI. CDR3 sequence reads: CASSPLDTNGYTF. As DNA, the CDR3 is TGTGCCAGCTCACCCCTCGACACAAATGGCTACACCTTC.

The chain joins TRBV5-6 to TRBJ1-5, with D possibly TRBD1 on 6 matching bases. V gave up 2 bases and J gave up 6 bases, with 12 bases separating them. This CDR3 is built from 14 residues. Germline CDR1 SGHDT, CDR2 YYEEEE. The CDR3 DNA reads TGTGCCAGCAGCTTTACGGGGGGCTCTCAGCCCCAGCATTTT. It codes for CASSFTGGSQPQHF.

Here the CDR3 DNA reads TGTGCCAGTAGTCCGCGACTAGCGGGAGTAAACGGGGAGCTGTTTTTT. Translation gives CASSPRLAGVNGELFF. The chain is built from TRBV19 and TRBJ2-2; TRBD2 agrees at 12 bases. The CDR3 runs to 16 residues. The trim removed 5 bases at V and 7 bases at J, leaving 8 bases unmatched. CDR1 and CDR2 (germline): LNHDA, SQIVND (reference sequence).

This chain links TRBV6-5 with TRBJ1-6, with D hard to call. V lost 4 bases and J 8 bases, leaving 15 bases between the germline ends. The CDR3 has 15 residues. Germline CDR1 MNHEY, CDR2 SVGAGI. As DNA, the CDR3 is TGTGCCAGCAGTTCCCTCGGGAGGGTCGATTCACCCCTCCACTTT. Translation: CASSSLGRVDSPLHF.

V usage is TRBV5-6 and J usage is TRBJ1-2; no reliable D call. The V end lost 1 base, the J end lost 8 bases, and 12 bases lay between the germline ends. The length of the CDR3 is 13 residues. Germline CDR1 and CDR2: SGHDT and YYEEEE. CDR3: CASSLRSTQGYTF. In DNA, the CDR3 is TGTGCCAGCAGCTTGAGAAGTACACAGGGCTACACCTTC.

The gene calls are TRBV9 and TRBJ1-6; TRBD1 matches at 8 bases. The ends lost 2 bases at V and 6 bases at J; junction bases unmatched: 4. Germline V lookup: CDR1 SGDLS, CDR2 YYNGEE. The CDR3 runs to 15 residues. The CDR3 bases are TGTGCCAGCAGCGTCCAGGACAGGGTTAATTCACCCCTCCACTTT. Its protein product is CASSVQDRVNSPLHF.

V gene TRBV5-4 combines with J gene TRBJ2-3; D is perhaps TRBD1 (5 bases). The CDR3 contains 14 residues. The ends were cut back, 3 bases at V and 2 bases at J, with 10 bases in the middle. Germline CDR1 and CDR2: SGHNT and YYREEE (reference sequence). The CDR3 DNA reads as TGTGCCAGCAGCTGGGGCCAGACCACAGATACGCAGTATTTT. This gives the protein CASSWGQTTDTQYF.

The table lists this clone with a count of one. The CDR3 protein is CASSAQVYYGYTF. The CDR3, as DNA: TGTGCCAGCAGCGCCCAGGTTTACTATGGCTACACCTTC. The chain combines TRBV7-6 with TRBJ1-2; D is ambiguous. This CDR3 has 13 amino acids. V dropped 5 bases and J dropped 3 bases, with 10 bases sitting between them. In germline, CDR1 is SGHVS, CDR2 FNYEAQ.

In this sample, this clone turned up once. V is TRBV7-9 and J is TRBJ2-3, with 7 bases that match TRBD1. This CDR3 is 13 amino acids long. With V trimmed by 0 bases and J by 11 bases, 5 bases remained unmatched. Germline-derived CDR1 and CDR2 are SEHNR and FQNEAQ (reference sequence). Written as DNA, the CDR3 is TGTGCCAGCAGCTTAGCCCGGGACAGACAGCAGTATTTT. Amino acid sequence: CASSLARDRQQYF.

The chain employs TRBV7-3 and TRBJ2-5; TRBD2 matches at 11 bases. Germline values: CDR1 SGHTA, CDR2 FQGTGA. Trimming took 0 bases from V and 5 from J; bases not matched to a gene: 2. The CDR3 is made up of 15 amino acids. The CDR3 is CASSLTSGRAETQYF. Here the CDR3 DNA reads TGTGCCAGCAGCTTAACTAGCGGGAGGGCCGAGACCCAGTACTTC. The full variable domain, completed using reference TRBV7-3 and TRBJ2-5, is GAGVSQTPSNKVTEKGKYVELRCDPISGHTALYWYRQSLGQGPEFLIYFQGTGAADDSGLPNDRFFAVRPEGSVSTLKIQRTERGDSAVYLCASSLTSGRAETQYFGPGTRLLVL.

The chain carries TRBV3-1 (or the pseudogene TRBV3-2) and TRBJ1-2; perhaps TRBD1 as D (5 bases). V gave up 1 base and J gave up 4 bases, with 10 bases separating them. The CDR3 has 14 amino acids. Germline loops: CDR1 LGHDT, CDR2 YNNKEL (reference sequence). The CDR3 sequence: CASSQAVGGYGYTF. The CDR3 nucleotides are TGTGCCAGCAGCCAAGCCGTGGGGGGCTATGGCTACACCTTC.

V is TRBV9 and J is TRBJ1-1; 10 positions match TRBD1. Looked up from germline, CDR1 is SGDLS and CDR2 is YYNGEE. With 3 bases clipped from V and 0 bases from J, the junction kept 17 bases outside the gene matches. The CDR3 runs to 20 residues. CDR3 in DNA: TGTGCCAGCAGCGCCCACAAAGTCCGGGACAGGGGCCGGGTGAACACTGAAGCTTTCTTT. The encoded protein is CASSAHKVRDRGRVNTEAFF.

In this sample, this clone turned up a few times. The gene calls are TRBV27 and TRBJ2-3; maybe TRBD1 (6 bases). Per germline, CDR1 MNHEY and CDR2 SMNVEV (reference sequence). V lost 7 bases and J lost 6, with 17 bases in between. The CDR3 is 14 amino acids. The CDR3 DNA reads TGTGCCAGCACACGGACGGGACAACCTGATACGCAGTATTTT. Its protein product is CASTRTGQPDTQYF.

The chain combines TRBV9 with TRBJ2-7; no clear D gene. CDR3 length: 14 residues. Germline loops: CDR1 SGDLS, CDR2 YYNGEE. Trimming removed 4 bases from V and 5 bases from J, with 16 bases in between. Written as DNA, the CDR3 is TGTGCCAGCAGCCCCGATTCAAGCGTTCACGAGCAGTACTTC. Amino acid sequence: CASSPDSSVHEQYF.

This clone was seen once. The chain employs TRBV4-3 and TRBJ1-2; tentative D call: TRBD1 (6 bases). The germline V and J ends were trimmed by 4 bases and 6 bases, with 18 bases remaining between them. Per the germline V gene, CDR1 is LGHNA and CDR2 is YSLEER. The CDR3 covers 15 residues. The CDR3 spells CASSRRAGAINGYTF. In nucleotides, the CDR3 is TGCGCCAGCAGCCGAAGGGCAGGGGCGATAAATGGCTACACCTTC.